Following are 7 T cell receptor beta chains from one sample sequenced in a study of T-cell memory formation after mild COVID-19. In TCRdb, the 5' RACE reads were re-called with MiXCR into one record per CDR3 protein. This sample has around 430,000 distinct CDR3 sequences, with about 17% found just once. Sample: PBMCs or a T cell subset sorted from them (not recorded which). These receptors were taken from a man aged 18 to 30 who had mild COVID-19 (a few samples of this study predate the infection). Cell type and time point are not known.

The CDR3 spells CAIGTASNQPQHF. The DNA of the CDR3 is TGCGCCATTGGGACGGCCAGCAATCAGCCCCAGCATTTT. This chain uses TRBV10-2 with TRBJ1-5; a possible D gene is TRBD1 (5 bases). Deletions cut 10 bases from V and 1 base from J, with 11 bases between. Germline V gene data show CDR1 as WSHSY and CDR2 as SAAADI. This CDR3 region has 13 residues.

CDR3 sequence (DNA): TGTGCCAGCAGTTTCCCAGGAGATCCCTTGTGGTTCTTC. This sequence encodes CASSFPGDPLWFF. The rearrangement uses TRBV27 and TRBJ2-1; no definite D call. The CDR3 sequence is 13 residues long. The germline CDR1 and CDR2 sequences are MNHEY and SMNVEV (reference sequence). The V gene lost 3 bases and the J gene lost 15 bases, with 18 bases spanning the gap.

The V and J genes are TRBV25-1 and TRBJ2-3, with D unresolved. Germline V lookup: CDR1 MGHDK, CDR2 SYGVNS. Trimming took 1 base from V and 1 from J, leaving 9 bases between them. The CDR3 consists of 15 residues. The CDR3 spells CASSEFNSRTDTQYF. For the CDR3, the DNA is TGTGCCAGCAGTGAATTCAACAGCCGCACAGATACGCAGTATTTT.

This clonotype was observed a few times. The chain carries TRBV3-1 and TRBJ2-3; a possible D gene is TRBD1 (6 bases). Germline CDR1 and CDR2: LGHDT and YNNKEL (reference sequence). The CDR3 runs to 12 residues. The V and J ends lost 6 bases and 8 bases respectively, with 12 bases between them. Here the CDR3 DNA reads TGTGCCAGCAGAGGACAGTCCGTTACGCAGTATTTT. Protein: CASRGQSVTQYF.

This clonotype was seen more than once but under ten times. This sequence joins TRBV7-9 and TRBJ1-1; possible D gene TRBD1, 5 bases. This CDR3 has 14 residues. Trimming pared 5 bases from V and 2 bases from J, leaving 12 bases between. The germline V gene has CDR1 SEHNR and CDR2 FQNEAQ (reference sequence). The CDR3 DNA reads TGTGCCAGCAGCACCTGGGACGGTAACACTGAAGCTTTCTTT. Amino acid sequence: CASSTWDGNTEAFF.

This clonotype showed up many times. This sequence joins TRBV2 and TRBJ2-2; D is uncertain. V was clipped by 7 bases and J by 5 bases, with 11 bases between them. Germline V gene lookup returns CDR1 SNHLY and CDR2 FYNNEI. The CDR3 consists of 13 residues. The CDR3 reads CASNVRVTGELFF. The CDR3 DNA sequence: TGTGCCAGCAATGTACGAGTGACCGGGGAGCTGTTTTTT.

In this sample, this clonotype turned up a few times. This chain links TRBV3-1 with TRBJ2-1; possibly TRBD2 for D (7 bases). CDR1 is LGHDT and CDR2 is YNNKEL in the germline V gene (reference sequence). The CDR3 sequence is 17 residues long. V lost 0 bases to trimming and J lost 0 bases, with 12 bases between them. The chain's CDR3 is CASSQDSGGSSYNEQFF. CDR3 nucleotides: TGTGCCAGCAGCCAAGATTCGGGGGGCAGCTCCTACAATGAGCAGTTCTTC.